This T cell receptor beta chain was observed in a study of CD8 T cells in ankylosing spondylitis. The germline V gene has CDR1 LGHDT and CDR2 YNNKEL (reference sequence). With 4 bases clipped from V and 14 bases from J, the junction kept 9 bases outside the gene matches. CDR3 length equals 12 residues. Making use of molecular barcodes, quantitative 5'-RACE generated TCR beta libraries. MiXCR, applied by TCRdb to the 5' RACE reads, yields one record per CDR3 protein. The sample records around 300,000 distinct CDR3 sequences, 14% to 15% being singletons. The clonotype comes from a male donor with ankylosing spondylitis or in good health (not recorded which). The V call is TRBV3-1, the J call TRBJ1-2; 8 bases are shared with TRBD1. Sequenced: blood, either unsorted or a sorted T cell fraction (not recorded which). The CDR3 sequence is CASSLRDRTTTF. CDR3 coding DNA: TGTGCCAGCAGCCTCAGGGACAGGACAACGACCTTC.